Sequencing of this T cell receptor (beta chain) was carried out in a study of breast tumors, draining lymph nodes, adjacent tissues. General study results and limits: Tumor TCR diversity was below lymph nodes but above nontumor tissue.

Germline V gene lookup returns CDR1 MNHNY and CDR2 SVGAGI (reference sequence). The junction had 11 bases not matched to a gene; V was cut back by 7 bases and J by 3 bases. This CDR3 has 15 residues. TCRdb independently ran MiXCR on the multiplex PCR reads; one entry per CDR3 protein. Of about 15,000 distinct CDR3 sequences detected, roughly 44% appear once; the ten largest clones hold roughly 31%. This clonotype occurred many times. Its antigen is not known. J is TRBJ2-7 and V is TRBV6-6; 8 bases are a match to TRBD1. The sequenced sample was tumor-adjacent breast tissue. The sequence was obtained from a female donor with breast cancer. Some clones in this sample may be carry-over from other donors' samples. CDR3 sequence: CASTPRGQALYEQYF. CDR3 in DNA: TGTGCCAGCACCCCCCGGGGACAGGCCCTCTACGAGCAGTACTTC.